These T cell receptor beta chains were read from a single sample in a study of a mutant IDH1 vaccine in newly diagnosed glioma. Assay: immunoSEQ multiplex PCR; the TCRdb copy retains only in-frame clones and omits some. The sample has about 56,000 clones, about nine tenths seen once. No antigen has been identified for these receptors. The material was PBMCs, obtained from a glioma patient whose treatment included an IDH1 peptide vaccine. These receptors were taken from a man aged 35-49 years with glioma. Both conserved end residues are part of each CDR3. The order of the fields is J gene, V gene, D gene, clone size, CDR3 protein, CDR3 DNA. D genes are given only for firm matches. Clone size is shown for a subset of rows, as once, few, many or a class of expanded clone.

TRBJ1-4,TRBV7-8,-,-,CASSLTGAAVEKLFF,TGTGCCAGCAGCTTAACCGGTGCCGCGGTGGAAAAACTGTTTTTT
TRBJ2-3,TRBV6-1,TRBD2,-,CASMQAGFTDTQYF,TGTGCCAGCATGCAAGCGGGGTTCACAGATACGCAGTATTTT
TRBJ1-5,TRBV5-4,TRBD1,-,CASSLVGQNQPQHF,TGTGCCAGCAGCTTGGTGGGACAGAATCAGCCCCAGCATTTT
TRBJ1-5,TRBV1,-,-,CTSSQDPGQGIYSNQPQHF,TGCACCAGCAGCCAAGATCCCGGCCAGGGGATTTATAGCAATCAGCCCCAGCATTTT
TRBJ1-5,TRBV6-1,-,-,CASSESNVQGGQPQHF,TGTGCCAGCAGTGAATCAAACGTCCAGGGAGGTCAGCCCCAGCATTTT
TRBJ1-2,TRBV7-2,TRBD1,once,CASSLAGQGSGYTF,TGTGCCAGCAGCTTAGCGGGACAGGGGAGTGGCTACACCTTC
TRBJ2-7,TRBV2,-,-,CASSEALWRSSYEQYF,TGTGCCAGCAGTGAAGCCCTCTGGAGGAGCTCCTACGAGCAGTACTTC
TRBJ2-5,TRBV9,TRBD1,few,CASSDPGTGGRFAGRETQYF,TGTGCCAGCAGCGACCCCGGGACAGGGGGCCGATTTGCGGGAAGAGAGACCCAGTACTTC
TRBJ2-7,TRBV25-1,TRBD1,-,CASSESTGSAYEQYF,TGTGCCAGCAGTGAATCGACAGGGTCTGCCTACGAGCAGTACTTC
TRBJ2-7,TRBV5-1,-,-,CASGSGPTSSYEQYF,TGCGCCAGCGGCTCCGGACCCACTAGCTCCTACGAGCAGTACTTC
TRBJ2-7,TRBV11-2,-,-,CASSLGHSSYEQYF,TGTGCCAGCAGCTTGGGACATTCGTCCTACGAGCAGTACTTC
TRBJ2-5,TRBV7-2,-,-,CASSPTSAGGQETQYF,TGTGCCAGCAGCCCCACCAGTGCGGGTGGGCAAGAGACCCAGTACTTC
TRBJ2-5,TRBV14,TRBD2,medium-sized,CASSQAAGQETQYF,TGTGCCAGCAGCCAAGCAGCGGGGCAAGAGACCCAGTACTTC
TRBJ1-2,TRBV9,-,-,CASSGLQSYTF,TGTGCCAGCAGCGGATTACAGTCCTACACCTTC
TRBJ1-5,TRBV19,-,-,CASSPRPLWNSNQPQHF,TGTGCCAGTAGTCCCCGCCCATTGTGGAATAGCAATCAGCCCCAGCATTTT
TRBJ2-7,TRBV11-2,-,once,CASSLDSRHEQYF,TGTGCCAGCAGCTTAGATAGCAGGCACGAGCAGTACTTC
TRBJ2-1,TRBV6-4,TRBD2,-,CASSARLAGYNEQFF,TGTGCCAGCAGCGCCAGACTAGCGGGGTACAATGAGCAGTTCTTC
TRBJ1-5,TRBV7-2,-,few,CASSPSTGGQPQHF,TGTGCCAGCAGCCCGTCGACGGGCGGGCAGCCCCAGCATTTT
TRBJ1-4,TRBV4-1,TRBD1,few,CASSQNRGGDNEKLFF,TGCGCCAGCAGCCAGAACAGGGGGGGGGATAATGAAAAACTGTTTTTT
TRBJ1-4,TRBV5-5,-,-,CASRPVGGREKLFF,TGTGCCAGCAGGCCGGTGGGGGGCCGGGAAAAACTGTTTTTT
TRBJ2-7,TRBV29-1,-,once,CSALRGYEQYF,TGCAGCGCCCTAAGGGGCTACGAGCAGTACTTC
TRBJ2-7,TRBV7-8,TRBD1,medium-sized,CASSSDRGRYSEQYF,TGTGCCAGCAGCTCTGACAGGGGGCGGTACAGCGAGCAGTACTTC
TRBJ2-1,TRBV19,TRBD2,once,CASSLRGFGLAIYNEQFF,TGTGCCAGTAGTCTCCGGGGGTTTGGACTAGCGATCTACAATGAGCAGTTCTTC
TRBJ2-7,TRBV7-7,TRBD2,-,CASSPNPGLAGPYEQYF,TGTGCCAGCAGCCCCAATCCGGGACTAGCGGGGCCCTACGAGCAGTACTTC
TRBJ1-5,TRBV2,-,-,CASSAQGGDNQPQHF,TGTGCCAGCAGTGCACAGGGTGGGGACAATCAGCCCCAGCATTTT
TRBJ2-7,TRBV5-1,-,-,CASSLQPSSYEQYF,TGCGCCAGCAGCCTGCAGCCATCCTCCTACGAGCAGTACTTC
TRBJ2-7,TRBV6-5,TRBD2,-,CATLGLAGEVYEQYF,TGTGCCACCCTGGGACTAGCGGGAGAGGTCTACGAGCAGTACTTC
TRBJ1-1,TRBV5-1,-,-,CASNAAGGGTEAFF,TGCGCCAGCAATGCCGCCGGGGGAGGCACTGAAGCTTTCTTT
TRBJ2-2,TRBV28,-,-,CASSFGAAVRELFF,TGTGCCAGCAGTTTCGGGGCGGCCGTTCGGGAGCTGTTTTTT
TRBJ2-7,TRBV4-1,-,-,CASSQTGTGGQYF,TGCGCCAGCAGCCAAACCGGGACTGGCGGGCAGTACTTC
TRBJ2-5,TRBV5-4,-,-,CASSFSGSPQETQYF,TGTGCCAGCAGCTTTAGCGGCTCCCCTCAAGAGACCCAGTACTTC
TRBJ2-2,TRBV18,-,-,CASSPAKAPTGGELFF,TGTGCCAGCTCACCCGCCAAAGCCCCGACGGGCGGGGAGCTGTTTTTT
TRBJ2-7,TRBV7-9,TRBD1,-,CASTDRENPYEQYF,TGTGCCAGCACGGACAGGGAAAATCCCTACGAGCAGTACTTC
TRBJ2-1,TRBV10-3,-,-,CAINAGLSYYDEQFF,TGTGCCATCAACGCAGGGTTATCGTACTACGATGAGCAGTTCTTC
TRBJ2-1,TRBV5-4,TRBD2,-,CAVIGRNEQFF,TGTGCTGTAATCGGGAGGAATGAGCAGTTCTTC
TRBJ1-1,TRBV5-4,-,once,CASSLMNTEAFF,TGTGCCAGCAGCTTGATGAACACTGAAGCTTTCTTT
TRBJ2-3,TRBV7-2,TRBD2,-,CASSPRGSGGTDTQYF,TGTGCCAGCAGCCCCCGGGGTAGCGGGGGCACAGATACGCAGTATTTT
TRBJ1-3,TRBV11-2,-,-,CASSSRRGVSGNTIYF,TGTGCCAGCAGCTCCCGCAGGGGAGTCTCTGGAAACACCATATATTTT
TRBJ2-3,TRBV7-8,TRBD2,-,CASSLDTGGVTDTQYF,TGTGCCAGCAGCTTAGATACGGGGGGAGTGACAGATACGCAGTATTTT
TRBJ2-5,TRBV7-7,-,-,CASSLAGGEQYF,TGTGCCAGCAGCTTAGCTGGAGGGGAACAGTACTTC
TRBJ2-2,TRBV6-6,-,few,CASSYDRRNTGELFF,TGTGCCAGCAGTTATGATCGGAGGAACACCGGGGAGCTGTTTTTT
TRBJ2-7,TRBV7-8,-,few,CASSRDSDTYEQYF,TGTGCCAGCAGCCGAGACTCAGACACCTACGAGCAGTACTTC